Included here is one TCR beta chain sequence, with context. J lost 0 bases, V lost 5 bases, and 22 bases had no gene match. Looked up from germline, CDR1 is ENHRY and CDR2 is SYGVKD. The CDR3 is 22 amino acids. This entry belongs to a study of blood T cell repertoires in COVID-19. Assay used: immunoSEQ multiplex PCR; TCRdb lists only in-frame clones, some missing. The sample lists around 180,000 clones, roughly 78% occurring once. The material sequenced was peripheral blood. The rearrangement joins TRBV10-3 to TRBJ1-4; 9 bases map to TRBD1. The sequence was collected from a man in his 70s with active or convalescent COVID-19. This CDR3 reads CAISPSPGQGMPNLATNEKLFF. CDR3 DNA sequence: TGTGCCATCAGTCCGTCACCGGGACAGGGCATGCCTAACCTGGCAACTAATGAAAAACTGTTTTTT.